The entry below describes one TCR beta chain. This record belongs to a study of memory CD4+ T cells and cytomegalovirus serostatus. The sort gate was single viable CD3+CD4+CD8-CD45RO+ cells for memory CD4+ T cells. CD4+ T cells were isolated by positive magnetic selection. Some clones are missing from TCRdb's copy, which holds only in-frame ones; the method was immunoSEQ multiplex PCR. The data show roughly 50,000 clones, with roughly 85% seen just once and under 0.5% held by the top ten. The specimen sequenced was memory CD4+ T cells from blood. The receptor was derived from an adult in good health and CMV-seronegative. Some clones in this sample may be carry-over from other donors' samples.

The CDR3 spells CASSLARSGYTF. The CDR3, as DNA: TGTGCCAGCAGCTTGGCTAGGAGTGGCTACACCTTC. The chain uses TRBV5-8 and TRBJ1-2, with D unclear. The CDR3 spans 12 residues. CDR1 and CDR2 (germline): SGHTS, YDEGEE. V was trimmed by 0 bases and J by 7 bases, leaving 7 bases between them.